The 15 T cell receptor beta chains listed next were all sequenced from one sample in a study of cytomegalovirus exposure and HLA in healthy donors. The PCR contained 60 Vbeta and 13 Jbeta primers. Sequencing used immunoSEQ multiplex PCR; TCRdb keeps in-frame clones, though not all of them. The sample holds under 150,000 clones; about 80% are singletons and the top ten take around 4.9%. The source material was PBMCs. All receptors derive from a male donor in good health and CMV-seronegative.

This rearrangement joins TRBV2 to TRBJ2-7; the D gene is possibly TRBD2 (5 bases). V was clipped by 7 bases and J by 3 bases, with 13 bases between them. Germline V gene lookup returns CDR1 SNHLY and CDR2 FYNNEI. This CDR3 has 13 amino acids. In DNA, the CDR3 is TGTGCCAGCACCGCGGGCGGCTACTACGAGCAGTACTTC. Residues: CASTAGGYYEQYF.

The chain carries TRBV19 and TRBJ2-1; 10 bases align to TRBD2. Germline CDR1 LNHDA, CDR2 SQIVND (reference sequence). The J segment lost 9 bases and the V segment lost 5 bases, leaving 7 bases of the junction unmatched. The CDR3 spans 14 residues. The CDR3 nucleotides read TGTGCCAGTAGTTCCCTAGCGGGGGCCTTTGAGCAGTTCTTC. Its protein product is CASSSLAGAFEQFF.

V usage is TRBV2 and J usage is TRBJ1-1; D gene uncertain. Per the germline V gene, CDR1 is SNHLY and CDR2 is FYNNEI. V gave up 7 bases and J gave up 1 base, with 10 bases separating them. The CDR3 loop spans 13 amino acids. The CDR3 is CASMSNGNTEAFF. Written as DNA, the CDR3 is TGTGCCAGCATGTCGAACGGGAACACTGAAGCTTTCTTT.

This clone was counted between two and nine times. The J gene is TRBJ2-3, the V gene TRBV5-4; the D is unclear. Germline lookup yields CDR1 SGHNT and CDR2 YYREEE (reference sequence). Trimming shortened V by 4 bases and J by 6 bases, and 12 bases separated the two germline ends. The CDR3 totals 13 residues. The DNA for the CDR3 is TGTGCCAGCAGCCAAACATTCCAGGATACGCAGTATTTT. It yields the protein CASSQTFQDTQYF.

V gene TRBV5-1 combines with J gene TRBJ2-5; tentative D call: TRBD1 (6 bases). V was shortened by 1 base and J by 4 bases, with 14 bases between the two germline ends. The CDR3 is 15 amino acids. Per germline, CDR1 SGHRS and CDR2 YFSETQ. The CDR3 reads CASSLTSGEGETQYF. CDR3 coding DNA: TGCGCCAGCAGCTTGACCTCAGGGGAAGGAGAGACCCAGTACTTC.

The V call is TRBV29-1, the J call TRBJ1-2; TRBD1 might be the D (6 bases). V lost 3 bases and J 4 bases, leaving 15 bases between the germline ends. The CDR3 totals 14 residues. Looked up from germline, CDR1 is SQVTM and CDR2 is ANQGSEA. CDR3 region: CSVDQTGSVYGYTF. Here the CDR3 DNA reads TGCAGCGTTGACCAGACAGGCTCCGTCTATGGCTACACCTTC.

CDR3 protein: CASSQVSLRSGTQYF. The CDR3 nucleotides are TGCGCCAGCAGCCAAGTTTCCCTTAGGAGCGGCACGCAGTATTTT. The J gene is TRBJ2-3, the V gene TRBV4-1; a possible D gene is TRBD2 (5 bases). Germline V CDR1 and CDR2: MGHRA, YSYEKL. This CDR3 has 15 residues. The ends were cut back, 1 base at V and 9 bases at J, with 17 bases in the middle.

CDR3 sequence (DNA): TGTGCCAGCAGCTTAGGCGGGGGAACTGAAGCTTTCTTT. Amino acids: CASSLGGGTEAFF. The chain carries TRBV13 and TRBJ1-1; weak D call: TRBD1 (5 bases). Germline V lookup: CDR1 PRHDT, CDR2 FYEKMQ (reference sequence). V shed 0 bases and J shed 5 bases, with 7 bases lying between them. This CDR3 is built from 13 residues.

Only one count was recorded for this clone. The rearrangement uses TRBV5-1 and TRBJ1-3, with D maybe TRBD1 (5 bases). Trimming removed 3 bases from V and 4 bases from J, with 8 bases in between. CDR3 size: 13 residues. CDR1 and CDR2 (germline): SGHRS, YFSETQ. DNA for the CDR3: TGCGCCAGCAGCTCGGGACTGGGAAACACCATATATTTT. Its translation: CASSSGLGNTIYF.

This clone was counted a few times. The J gene is TRBJ1-1, the V gene TRBV30; D remains unclear. Trimming took off 2 bases at V and 8 bases at J, with 12 bases between the two ends. Germline CDR1 is GTSNPN and CDR2 is SVGIG (reference sequence). CDR3 length: 12 residues. The CDR3 coding sequence is TGTGCCTGGAGTCGGGAAGGGATCGAAGCTTTCTTT. Protein sequence: CAWSREGIEAFF. The full variable domain, rest sourced from reference TRBV30 and TRBJ1-1, is SQTIHQWPATLVQPVGSPLSLECTVEGTSNPNLYWYRQAAGRGLQLLFYSVGIGQISSEVPQNLSASRPQDRQFILSSKKLLLSDSGFYLCAWSREGIEAFFGQGTRLTVV.

This clone appeared once. The chain combines TRBV7-2 with TRBJ1-4, with 7 positions matching TRBD1. The J segment lost 7 bases and the V segment lost 0 bases, leaving 5 bases of the junction unmatched. Germline V lookup: CDR1 SGHTA, CDR2 FQGNSA. The CDR3 runs to 15 residues. The CDR3 region is CASSLAGTETEKLFF. DNA for the CDR3: TGTGCCAGCAGCTTAGCAGGGACAGAGACTGAAAAACTGTTTTTT.

The rearrangement joins TRBV18 to TRBJ1-1, with D tentatively TRBD1 (5 bases). CDR1 KGHSH and CDR2 LQKENI come from the germline V gene. V lost 6 bases and J 8 bases, leaving 10 bases between the germline ends. The CDR3 is 11 residues long. The CDR3 here is CASSYTGEAFF. For the CDR3, the DNA is TGTGCCAGCTCGTACACAGGAGAAGCTTTCTTT.

The V call is TRBV7-3, the J call TRBJ2-1, with no clear D. The germline V and J ends were trimmed by 1 base and 0 bases, with 13 bases remaining between them. The CDR3 spans 17 residues. Germline lookup yields CDR1 SGHTA and CDR2 FQGTGA. CDR3 sequence (DNA): TGTGCCAGCAGCTTAAATCCCAGGCCGAGCTCCTACAATGAGCAGTTCTTC. Translated: CASSLNPRPSSYNEQFF.

The chain combines TRBV7-6 with TRBJ2-2; D is ambiguous. CDR3 length: 16 amino acids. Trimming shortened V by 2 bases and J by 0 bases, and 10 bases separated the two germline ends. CDR1 and CDR2 from the germline V gene are SGHVS and FNYEAQ. CDR3 nucleotide sequence: TGTGCCAGCAGCTTATGGGCCGCATCGAACACCGGGGAGCTGTTTTTT. This sequence encodes CASSLWAASNTGELFF.

The chain uses TRBV5-1 and TRBJ1-6; TRBD1 agrees at 7 bases. This CDR3 region has 14 residues. Germline V CDR1 and CDR2: SGHRS, YFSETQ. Trimming removed 2 bases from V and 10 bases from J; junction bases left unmatched: 6. In DNA form, the CDR3 reads TGCGCCAGCAGCTTAGGGGGCCTAGGGTCACCCCTCCACTTT. It translates to CASSLGGLGSPLHF.